These 8 T cell receptor beta chains share one sample of origin, sequenced in a study of blood T cell repertoires in COVID-19. Data came from immunoSEQ multiplex PCR; TCRdb stores just in-frame clones and leaves some out. Of about 170,000 clones in the sample, around 82% were seen once. The sequenced material came from peripheral blood. These TCRs come from a woman of 80 years or more with active or convalescent COVID-19.

The chain uses TRBV19 and TRBJ2-2, with D possibly being TRBD1 (6 bases). Trimming shortened V by 7 bases and J by 1 base, and 10 bases separated the two germline ends. From germline, CDR1 is LNHDA and CDR2 SQIVND (reference sequence). This CDR3 has 14 amino acids. CDR3 nucleotides: TGTGCCAGTAACTTGGACAGGAACACCGGGGAGCTGTTTTTT. Translated: CASNLDRNTGELFF.

The chain carries TRBV7-9 and TRBJ1-1, with TRBD1 matching over 7 bases. The germline gives CDR1 SEHNR, CDR2 FQNEAQ (reference sequence). This CDR3 has 16 amino acids. The junction had 7 bases not matched to a gene; V was cut back by 0 bases and J by 3 bases. The CDR3 loop is CASSLAGGITDTEAFF. The CDR3 nucleotides are TGTGCCAGCAGCTTAGCAGGGGGCATTACGGACACTGAAGCTTTCTTT. The complete variable domain, with remaining parts taken from reference TRBV7-9 and TRBJ1-1, reads DTGVSQNPRHKITKRGQNVTFRCDPISEHNRLYWYRQTLGQGPEFLTYFQNEAQLEKSRLLSDRFSAERPKGSFSTLEIQRTEQGDSAMYLCASSLAGGITDTEAFFGQGTRLTVV.

The rearrangement joins TRBV27 to TRBJ2-5, with D perhaps matching TRBD2 (5 bases). The CDR3 runs to 14 residues. Trimming took 5 bases from V and 4 from J, leaving 14 bases between them. Germline lookup yields CDR1 MNHEY and CDR2 SMNVEV (reference sequence). CDR3 loop: CASSHSRGGETQYF. CDR3 nucleotide sequence: TGTGCCAGCAGTCACTCTCGGGGTGGAGAGACCCAGTACTTC.

This chain uses TRBV7-9 with TRBJ1-2, with 11 positions matching TRBD1. Per the germline V gene, CDR1 is SEHNR and CDR2 is FQNEAQ (reference sequence). V shed 5 bases and J 3 bases; nucleotides not matched to a gene: 2. The CDR3 is made up of 14 amino acids. The CDR3 loop reads CASSRDRGDYGYTF. For the CDR3, the DNA is TGTGCCAGCAGCCGGGACAGGGGGGACTATGGCTACACCTTC.

The chain links TRBV27 to TRBJ2-3; 10 bases match TRBD1. V gave up 3 bases and J gave up 5 bases; unmatched junction bases: 8. This CDR3 has 16 amino acids. CDR1 is MNHEY and CDR2 is SMNVEV in the germline V gene (reference sequence). The CDR3 coding sequence is TGTGCCAGCAGTTTGCAGGGACAGGGGTGGGGAGATACGCAGTATTTT. Protein product: CASSLQGQGWGDTQYF.

The chain is built from TRBV12-3 or TRBV12-4 and TRBJ1-2; TRBD1 aligns across 9 bases. The CDR3 contains 13 residues. V lost 7 bases and J lost 5; bases outside the gene matches: 5. CDR3 region: CASIMTGGYGYTF. In DNA form, the CDR3 reads TGTGCCAGCATTATGACAGGGGGGTATGGCTACACCTTC.

The chain employs TRBV18 and TRBJ2-7, with D tentatively TRBD1 (6 bases). CDR3 length: 15 amino acids. CDR1 KGHSH and CDR2 LQKENI come from the germline V gene. The V gene lost 1 base and the J gene lost 1 base, with 11 bases spanning the gap. The DNA of the CDR3 is TGTGCCAGCTCACCACTCGGGACAAGGTCCTACGAGCAGTACTTC. This gives the protein CASSPLGTRSYEQYF. Variable domain in full (rest from reference TRBV18 and TRBJ2-7): NAGVMQNPRHLVRRRGQEARLRCSPMKGHSHVYWYRQLPEEGLKFMVYLQKENIIDESGMPKERFSAEFPKEGPSILRIQQVVRGDSAAYFCASSPLGTRSYEQYFGPGTRLTVT.

V gene TRBV27 combines with J gene TRBJ2-7, with 7 bases lining up with TRBD1. Germline V gives CDR1 MNHEY, CDR2 SMNVEV (reference sequence). V lost 5 bases to trimming and J lost 0 bases; unmatched junction nucleotides: 1. The CDR3 is 13 residues long. CDR3 DNA: TGTGCCAGCAGTCGGACAGGCTCCTACGAGCAGTACTTC. Protein: CASSRTGSYEQYF.